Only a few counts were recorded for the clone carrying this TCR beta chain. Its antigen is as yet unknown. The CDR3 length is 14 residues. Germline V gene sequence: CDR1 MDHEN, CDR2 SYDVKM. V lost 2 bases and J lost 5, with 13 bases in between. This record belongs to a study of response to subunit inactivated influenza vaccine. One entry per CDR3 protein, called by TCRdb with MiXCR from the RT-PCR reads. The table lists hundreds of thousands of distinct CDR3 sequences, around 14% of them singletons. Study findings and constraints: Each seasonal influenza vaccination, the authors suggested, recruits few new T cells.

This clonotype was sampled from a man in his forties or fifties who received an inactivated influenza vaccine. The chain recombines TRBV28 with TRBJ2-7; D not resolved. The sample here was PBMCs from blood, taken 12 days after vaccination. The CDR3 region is CASSLTDVNHEQYF. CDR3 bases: TGTGCCAGCAGTTTAACAGACGTGAACCACGAGCAGTACTTC. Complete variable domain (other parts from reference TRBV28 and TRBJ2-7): DVKVTQSSRYLVKRTGEKVFLECVQDMDHENMFWYRQDPGLGLRLIYFSYDVKMKEKGDIPEGYSVSREKKERFSLILESASTNQTSMYLCASSLTDVNHEQYFGPGTRLTVT.